This T cell receptor beta chain was captured by sequencing in a study of T-cell reconstitution after alpha-beta-depleted transplantation in children. General study results and limits: Expanded graft clones, several hundred of them, were reportedly the source of alpha-beta T cells about two months after transplant. At the one-year point after transplant, T-cell counts and TCRbeta diversity were found to come mostly from T cells that had been newly produced.

The V end was cut by 3 bases, the J end by 5 bases, with 29 bases between. Germline CDR1 reads SGHVS; CDR2 reads FQNEAQ. The CDR3 is made up of 19 amino acids. In the case of this clonotype: The antigen is not known.

Using unique molecular identifiers, the investigators prepared the TCRbeta library. MiXCR, run by TCRdb on the PCR reads, gives a single entry per CDR3 protein. The sample has hundreds of thousands of distinct CDR3 sequences, roughly 13% seen once; the top ten hold around 2.2%. The rearrangement links TRBV7-8 to TRBJ2-7, with a possible D match to TRBD2 (8 bases). The specimen comprised PBMCs, mostly from graft donor cells, sampled 360 days after TCRalphabeta/CD19-depleted stem cell transplant. This sequence was found in a male patient aged 10 to 17 who had a stem cell transplant for acute myeloid leukemia, so the T cells may come from the graft donor. CDR3 coding DNA: TGTGCCAGCAGCTTGGATGTGGGACAGCCGGGACTAGTGATGAACGAGCAGTACTTC. It specifies CASSLDVGQPGLVMNEQYF.